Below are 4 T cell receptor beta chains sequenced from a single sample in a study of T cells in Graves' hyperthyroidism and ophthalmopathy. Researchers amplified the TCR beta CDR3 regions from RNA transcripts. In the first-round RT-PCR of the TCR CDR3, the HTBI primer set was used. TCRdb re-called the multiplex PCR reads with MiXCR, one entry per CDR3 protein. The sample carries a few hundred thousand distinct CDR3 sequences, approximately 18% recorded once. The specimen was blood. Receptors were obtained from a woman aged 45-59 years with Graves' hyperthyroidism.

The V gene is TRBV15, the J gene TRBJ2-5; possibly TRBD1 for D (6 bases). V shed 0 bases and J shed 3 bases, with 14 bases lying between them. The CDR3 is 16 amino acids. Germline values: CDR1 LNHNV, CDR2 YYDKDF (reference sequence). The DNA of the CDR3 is TGTGCCACCAGCAGAGATTCGGACTCAGGGGAAGAGACCCAGTACTTC. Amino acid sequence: CATSRDSDSGEETQYF. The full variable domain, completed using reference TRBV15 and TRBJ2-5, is DAMVIQNPRYQVTQFGKPVTLSCSQTLNHNVMYWYQQKSSQAPKLLFHYYDKDFNNEADTPDNFQSRRPNTSFCFLDIRSPGLGDTAMYLCATSRDSDSGEETQYFGPGTRLLVL.

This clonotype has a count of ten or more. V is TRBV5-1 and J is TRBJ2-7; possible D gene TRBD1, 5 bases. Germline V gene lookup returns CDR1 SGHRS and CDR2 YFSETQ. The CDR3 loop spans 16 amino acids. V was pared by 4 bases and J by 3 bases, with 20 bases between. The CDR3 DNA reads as TGCGCCAGCAGCCACGGACACGCTCATTATTTCTACGAGCAGTACGTC. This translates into CASSHGHAHYFYEQYV.

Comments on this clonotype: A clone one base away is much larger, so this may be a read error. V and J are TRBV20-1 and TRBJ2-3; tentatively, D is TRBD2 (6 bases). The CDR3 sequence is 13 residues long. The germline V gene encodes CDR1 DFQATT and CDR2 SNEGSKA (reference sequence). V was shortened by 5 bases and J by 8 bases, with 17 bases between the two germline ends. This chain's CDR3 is CSARSAGGVTQYF. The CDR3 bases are TGCAGTGCTCGGAGTGCGGGCGGGGTTACGCAGTATTTT.

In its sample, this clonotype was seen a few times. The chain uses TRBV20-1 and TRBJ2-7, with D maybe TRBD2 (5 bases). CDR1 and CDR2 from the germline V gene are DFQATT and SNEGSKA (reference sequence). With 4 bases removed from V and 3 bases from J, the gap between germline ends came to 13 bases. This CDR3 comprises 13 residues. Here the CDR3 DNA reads TGCAGTGCTACCCCTGGACTGTTCTACGAGCAGTACTTC. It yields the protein CSATPGLFYEQYF.